These T cell receptor beta chains were read from a single sample in a study of T cells in Graves' hyperthyroidism and ophthalmopathy. TCRdb called the multiplex PCR reads again in MiXCR, with one record for every CDR3 protein. The sample yields hundreds of thousands of distinct CDR3 sequences, roughly 15% seen once. The material sequenced was blood. The receptor source for this set is a woman under 40 with Graves' hyperthyroidism. CDR3s include the opening cysteine and the closing phenylalanine or tryptophan. A D gene is named only where the DNA matches it firmly. Expanded clones get a size class; other rows say once, few or many, or leave the size out.

j_gene: TRBJ1-6
v_gene: TRBV3-1
d_gene: .
abundance: many
CDR3aa: CASSQEEGGGNSPLHF
CDR3nt: TGTGCCAGCAGCCAAGAGGAAGGGGGAGGGAATTCACCCCTCCACTTT

j_gene: TRBJ2-1
v_gene: TRBV11-2
d_gene: TRBD2
abundance: .
CDR3aa: CASSSRQGGTSFREQFF
CDR3nt: TGTGCCAGCAGCTCGAGACAGGGCGGGACTAGCTTCCGTGAGCAGTTCTTC

j_gene: TRBJ2-1
v_gene: TRBV18
d_gene: TRBD1
abundance: many
CDR3aa: CASSLGQGGFNEQFF
CDR3nt: TGTGCCAGCTCACTAGGACAGGGAGGCTTCAATGAGCAGTTCTTC

j_gene: TRBJ2-3
v_gene: TRBV3-1
d_gene: TRBD2
abundance: many
CDR3aa: CASSHSSGSQPDTQYF
CDR3nt: TGTGCCAGCAGCCATTCTAGCGGGAGTCAGCCCGATACGCAGTATTTT

j_gene: TRBJ2-4
v_gene: TRBV12-3/TRBV12-4
d_gene: .
abundance: few
CDR3aa: CASSLNLAPFNSKNIQYF
CDR3nt: TGTGCCAGCAGTTTAAATTTAGCTCCCTTTAATTCCAAAAACATTCAGTACTTC

j_gene: TRBJ1-1
v_gene: TRBV6-1
d_gene: .
abundance: few
CDR3aa: CASTEMNTEAFF
CDR3nt: TGTGCCAGCACCGAGATGAACACTGAAGCTTTCTTT

j_gene: TRBJ2-2
v_gene: TRBV20-1
d_gene: .
abundance: many
CDR3aa: CSARGGLQTGELFF
CDR3nt: TGCAGTGCTAGGGGAGGCCTACAAACCGGGGAGCTGTTTTTT

j_gene: TRBJ2-3
v_gene: TRBV6-1
d_gene: TRBD2
abundance: .
CDR3aa: CARIGPISGRTADTQYF
CDR3nt: TGTGCCAGAATCGGACCGATTAGCGGGAGGACGGCCGATACGCAGTATTTT

j_gene: TRBJ2-2
v_gene: TRBV15
d_gene: .
abundance: .
CDR3aa: CATSRARWTGELFF
CDR3nt: TGTGCCACCAGCAGAGCGAGGTGGACCGGGGAGCTGTTTTTT

j_gene: TRBJ2-5
v_gene: TRBV12-3/TRBV12-4
d_gene: .
abundance: many
CDR3aa: CASSATGMRETQYF
CDR3nt: TGTGCCAGCAGTGCCACAGGGATGAGGGAGACCCAGTACTTC

j_gene: TRBJ2-7
v_gene: TRBV30
d_gene: TRBD1
abundance: many
CDR3aa: CACHRGPYEQYF
CDR3nt: TGTGCCTGCCACAGGGGTCCCTACGAGCAGTACTTC

j_gene: TRBJ1-2
v_gene: TRBV28
d_gene: .
abundance: many
CDR3aa: CASRGRASNYGYTF
CDR3nt: TGTGCCAGCAGAGGGAGGGCCTCTAACTATGGCTACACCTTC

j_gene: TRBJ2-3
v_gene: TRBV5-5
d_gene: TRBD2
abundance: .
CDR3aa: CASSLSGRVGDTQYF
CDR3nt: TGTGCCAGCAGCTTATCCGGGAGGGTGGGAGATACGCAGTATTTT

j_gene: TRBJ2-1
v_gene: TRBV5-1
d_gene: .
abundance: many
CDR3aa: CASSLVADFYNEQFF
CDR3nt: TGCGCCAGCAGCTTGGTAGCGGATTTCTACAATGAGCAGTTCTTC

j_gene: TRBJ2-7
v_gene: TRBV18
d_gene: TRBD2
abundance: .
CDR3aa: CASSPTSGSDYEQYF
CDR3nt: TGTGCCAGCTCACCCACTAGCGGGAGTGACTACGAGCAGTACTTC

j_gene: TRBJ2-2
v_gene: TRBV9
d_gene: .
abundance: few
CDR3aa: CASSVGLDVVRELFF
CDR3nt: TGTGCCAGCAGCGTCGGCCTAGATGTTGTCCGGGAGCTGTTTTTT

j_gene: TRBJ2-1
v_gene: TRBV6-4
d_gene: TRBD2
abundance: .
CDR3aa: CASSDTVAGGSEQFF
CDR3nt: TGTGCCAGCAGTGACACTGTAGCGGGAGGGTCGGAGCAGTTCTTC

j_gene: TRBJ2-7
v_gene: TRBV6-1
d_gene: .
abundance: few
CDR3aa: CASSERVGHPGEQYF
CDR3nt: TGTGCCAGCAGTGAAAGAGTGGGTCACCCCGGCGAGCAGTACTTC

j_gene: TRBJ2-5
v_gene: TRBV19
d_gene: .
abundance: .
CDR3aa: CASSIHRQETQYF
CDR3nt: TGTGCCAGTAGTATACACAGACAAGAGACCCAGTACTTC

j_gene: TRBJ1-5
v_gene: TRBV2
d_gene: .
abundance: many
CDR3aa: CASSPGDHSNQPQHF
CDR3nt: TGTGCCAGCAGCCCTGGGGATCATAGCAATCAGCCCCAGCATTTT

j_gene: TRBJ2-3
v_gene: TRBV19
d_gene: .
abundance: .
CDR3aa: CASKGTQYF
CDR3nt: TGTGCCAGTAAGGGTACGCAGTATTTT

j_gene: TRBJ2-3
v_gene: TRBV11-2
d_gene: .
abundance: many
CDR3aa: CASSLVSGTDTQYF
CDR3nt: TGTGCCAGCAGCTTAGTTTCCGGGACAGATACGCAGTATTTT

j_gene: TRBJ2-1
v_gene: TRBV3-1
d_gene: .
abundance: few
CDR3aa: CAASLADEQFF
CDR3nt: TGTGCCGCAAGCCTAGCTGATGAGCAGTTCTTC

j_gene: TRBJ1-6
v_gene: TRBV3-1
d_gene: TRBD1
abundance: many
CDR3aa: CASRGQGNSPLHF
CDR3nt: TGTGCCAGCAGGGGACAGGGTAATTCACCCCTCCACTTT

j_gene: TRBJ2-1
v_gene: TRBV11-2
d_gene: .
abundance: many
CDR3aa: CASSLDRYNEQFF
CDR3nt: TGTGCCAGCAGCTTAGATCGATACAATGAGCAGTTCTTC

j_gene: TRBJ2-3
v_gene: TRBV7-2
d_gene: TRBD2
abundance: .
CDR3aa: CASSLVSAGGPPDTQYF
CDR3nt: TGTGCCAGCAGCTTAGTCTCAGCGGGAGGGCCGCCAGATACGCAGTATTTT

j_gene: TRBJ2-7
v_gene: TRBV7-8
d_gene: TRBD1
abundance: .
CDR3aa: CASSFTGEPYEQYF
CDR3nt: TGTGCCAGCAGCTTTACAGGGGAACCCTACGAGCAGTACTTC

j_gene: TRBJ1-1
v_gene: TRBV27
d_gene: TRBD1
abundance: many
CDR3aa: CASSPSPRQGGWYTEAFF
CDR3nt: TGTGCCAGCAGTCCCAGCCCACGACAGGGGGGGTGGTACACTGAAGCTTTCTTT

j_gene: TRBJ1-2
v_gene: TRBV3-1
d_gene: TRBD1
abundance: few
CDR3aa: CASSQGITGVAGYTF
CDR3nt: TGTGCCAGCAGCCAAGGAATTACAGGGGTGGCGGGCTACACCTTC

j_gene: TRBJ1-2
v_gene: TRBV24-1
d_gene: .
abundance: many
CDR3aa: CATSAGTAYGYTF
CDR3nt: TGTGCCACCAGCGCCGGGACGGCGTATGGCTACACCTTC

j_gene: TRBJ2-7
v_gene: TRBV6-1
d_gene: .
abundance: many
CDR3aa: CASRDGGSLYEQYF
CDR3nt: TGTGCCAGCAGGGACGGCGGTTCCCTCTACGAGCAGTACTTC

j_gene: TRBJ2-7
v_gene: TRBV20-1
d_gene: .
abundance: many
CDR3aa: CSARDMGRDSYEQYF
CDR3nt: TGCAGTGCTAGAGACATGGGACGGGACTCCTACGAGCAGTACTTC

j_gene: TRBJ1-1
v_gene: TRBV11-2
d_gene: .
abundance: many
CDR3aa: CASSKYRVMNTEAFF
CDR3nt: TGTGCCAGCAGCAAATACAGGGTAATGAACACTGAAGCTTTCTTT

j_gene: TRBJ1-1
v_gene: TRBV4-1
d_gene: .
abundance: .
CDR3aa: CASSQEIGGKAEAFF
CDR3nt: TGTGCCAGCAGCCAAGAGATTGGGGGGAAAGCTGAAGCTTTCTTT

j_gene: TRBJ2-1
v_gene: TRBV30
d_gene: .
abundance: many
CDR3aa: CAWSLLRDTYDNEQFF
CDR3nt: TGTGCCTGGAGTCTCCTTAGGGACACCTACGACAATGAGCAGTTCTTC

j_gene: TRBJ2-7
v_gene: TRBV9
d_gene: TRBD2
abundance: few
CDR3aa: CASSVGSGRSYEQYF
CDR3nt: TGTGCCAGCAGCGTGGGTAGCGGGAGATCCTACGAGCAGTACTTC

j_gene: TRBJ2-1
v_gene: TRBV7-2
d_gene: TRBD2
abundance: many
CDR3aa: CASRRREWDEQFF
CDR3nt: TGTGCCAGCAGGAGGCGGGAGTGGGATGAGCAGTTCTTC

j_gene: TRBJ1-4
v_gene: TRBV7-9
d_gene: .
abundance: few
CDR3aa: CASSEEGNEKLFF
CDR3nt: TGTGCCAGCAGCGAGGAGGGAAATGAAAAACTGTTTTTT

j_gene: TRBJ1-6
v_gene: TRBV28
d_gene: TRBD1
abundance: many
CDR3aa: CASSPDRGSPLHF
CDR3nt: TGCGCCAGCAGCCCCGACAGGGGTTCACCCCTCCACTTT

j_gene: TRBJ2-1
v_gene: TRBV28
d_gene: TRBD2
abundance: few
CDR3aa: CASSPPGLAGERTNEQFF
CDR3nt: TGTGCCAGCTCACCTCCGGGACTAGCGGGTGAACGCACCAATGAGCAGTTCTTC

j_gene: TRBJ2-5
v_gene: TRBV2
d_gene: TRBD2
abundance: many
CDR3aa: CASTLAVWKTQYF
CDR3nt: TGTGCCAGCACCCTAGCGGTTTGGAAGACCCAGTACTTC

j_gene: TRBJ2-2
v_gene: TRBV20-1
d_gene: TRBD2
abundance: few
CDR3aa: CSARAGTSGPTGELFF
CDR3nt: TGCAGTGCTAGAGCCGGGACTAGCGGGCCTACCGGGGAGCTGTTTTTT

j_gene: TRBJ2-7
v_gene: TRBV4-1
d_gene: .
abundance: few
CDR3aa: CASSQERVLEGYEQYF
CDR3nt: TGCGCCAGCAGCCAAGAGAGGGTCCTAGAGGGCTACGAGCAGTACTTC

j_gene: TRBJ2-7
v_gene: TRBV30
d_gene: TRBD1
abundance: few
CDR3aa: CAWCLGQGNEQYF
CDR3nt: TGTGCCTGGTGCCTTGGACAGGGAAACGAGCAGTACTTC

j_gene: TRBJ1-1
v_gene: TRBV7-2
d_gene: .
abundance: many
CDR3aa: CASSLALGTEAFF
CDR3nt: TGTGCCAGCAGCTTAGCGCTAGGCACTGAAGCTTTCTTT

j_gene: TRBJ2-1
v_gene: TRBV20-1
d_gene: TRBD2
abundance: .
CDR3aa: CSAILAGSYNEQFF
CDR3nt: TGCAGTGCCATTCTAGCGGGCTCCTACAATGAGCAGTTCTTC